The 13 T cell receptor beta chains reported below all come from one sample, sequenced in a study of T cells in Graves' hyperthyroidism and ophthalmopathy. The investigators amplified TCR beta CDR3 regions from RNA transcripts. Using the HTBI primer set, a first-round RT-PCR was run on the TCR CDR3. TCRdb redid the calling of the multiplex PCR reads with MiXCR, one entry per CDR3 protein. The sample includes about 640,000 distinct CDR3 sequences, about 14% of them seen just once. Input material: blood. The receptors were sampled from a woman aged 50 to 65 with Graves' ophthalmopathy.

The V call is TRBV5-1, the J call TRBJ1-5; D call uncertain. The CDR3 covers 15 residues. The V end was cut by 0 bases, the J end by 1 base, with 8 bases between. Germline CDR1 reads SGHRS; CDR2 reads YFSETQ. This CDR3 reads CASSLGEWSNQPQHF. As DNA, the CDR3 is TGCGCCAGCAGCTTGGGGGAGTGGAGCAATCAGCCCCAGCATTTT.

The sample holds many counts of this clonotype. The V and J genes are TRBV28 and TRBJ1-2; TRBD1 aligns across 9 bases. The CDR3 has 16 residues. Trimming cost V 2 bases and J 5 bases; bases outside gene matches: 9. Per germline, CDR1 MDHEN and CDR2 SYDVKM. CDR3 sequence (DNA): TGTGCCAGCAGTTTACCCCCCGGACAGGGGATGTATGGCTACACCTTC. Translated: CASSLPPGQGMYGYTF.

This clonotype was seen only a few times. The chain has TRBV5-1 and TRBJ2-6, with a possible D match to TRBD1 (5 bases). The germline V gene encodes CDR1 SGHRS and CDR2 YFSETQ. The CDR3 has 15 amino acids. Trimming took 4 bases from V and 4 from J, leaving 12 bases between them. The CDR3 DNA is TGCGCCAGCAGCGAGACAGTGTCAGGGGCCAACGTCCTGACTTTC. Translation gives CASSETVSGANVLTF.

This clonotype has ten or more counts. The DNA of the CDR3 is TGTGCCAGCAGCCCCTATACGAGCTCCTATAATTCACCCCTCCACTTT. Its translation is CASSPYTSSYNSPLHF. The J gene is TRBJ1-6, the V gene TRBV9; D gene uncertain. Trimming left V 4 bases short and J 0 bases short, with 11 bases between. Germline V gene data show CDR1 as SGDLS and CDR2 as YYNGEE. CDR3 length: 16 amino acids. The whole variable domain, filled in from reference TRBV9 and TRBJ1-6, reads DSGVTQTPKHLITATGQRVTLRCSPRSGDLSVYWYQQSLDQGLQFLIQYYNGEERAKGNILERFSAQQFPDLHSELNLSSLELGDSALYFCASSPYTSSYNSPLHFGNGTRLTVT.

Many counts were recorded for this clonotype. The J gene is TRBJ2-1, the V gene TRBV7-6; TRBD2 aligns across 10 bases. Germline-derived CDR1 and CDR2 are SGHVS and FNYEAQ. The V segment lost 7 bases and the J segment 3 bases; nucleotides outside the gene matches: 6. The CDR3 extends over 15 amino acids. CDR3 in amino acids: CASTPSGSDYNEQFF. Written as DNA, the CDR3 is TGTGCCAGCACGCCTAGCGGGAGTGACTACAATGAGCAGTTCTTC.

The table lists this clonotype with a few counts. The chain combines TRBV7-6 with TRBJ2-1; D might be TRBD2 (6 bases). The V gene's germline CDR1 is SGHVS and CDR2 FNYEAQ. The CDR3 has 14 amino acids. V was shortened by 5 bases and J by 7 bases, with 15 bases between the two germline ends. DNA of the CDR3: TGTGCCAGCAGCCCGGGACTGATGGGTAATGAGCAGTTCTTC. Residues: CASSPGLMGNEQFF.

A few counts support this clonotype. The chain employs TRBV6-1 and TRBJ1-6; D perhaps matches TRBD1 (5 bases). Germline CDR1 is MNHNS and CDR2 is SASEGT. This CDR3 spans 18 amino acids. Deletions cut 8 bases from V and 7 bases from J, with 27 bases between. DNA for the CDR3: TGTGCCAGCGCAGGGTTCATGGTGGCACCCGCCTCCAATTCACCCCTCCACTTT. Its protein product is CASAGFMVAPASNSPLHF.

The chain uses TRBV5-1 and TRBJ2-4, with TRBD1 matching over 10 bases. Trimming at V came to 4 bases and at J to 6 bases, leaving 4 bases not matched to a gene. Looked up from germline, CDR1 is SGHRS and CDR2 is YFSETQ. The CDR3 is 14 residues long. DNA for the CDR3: TGCGCCAGCAGCAACGGGGACAGGGGAAACATTCAGTACTTC. The encoded protein is CASSNGDRGNIQYF.

This clonotype came up many times. The V call is TRBV28, the J call TRBJ2-3; 14 bases map to TRBD2. This CDR3 has 17 residues. The ends lost 6 bases at V and 6 bases at J; junction bases unmatched: 11. Germline CDR1 reads MDHEN; CDR2 reads SYDVKM. The CDR3 DNA is TGTGCCAGCAGCCTCCCGTCTCGGACTAGCGGGAGGGATACGCAGTATTTT. Its protein is CASSLPSRTSGRDTQYF.

The chain employs TRBV12-3 or TRBV12-4 and TRBJ1-4; D might be TRBD1 (5 bases). The CDR3 spans 15 residues. V lost 8 bases and J 3 bases, leaving 16 bases between the germline ends. CDR3 DNA: TGTGCCAGCGCCTTCTCGGGGACGGCTAATGAAAAACTGTTTTTT. It specifies CASAFSGTANEKLFF.

This clonotype turned up a few times. The genes are TRBV28 and TRBJ2-2; maybe TRBD1 (6 bases). Looked up from germline, CDR1 is MDHEN and CDR2 is SYDVKM. The CDR3 runs to 14 residues. The ends were cut back, 6 bases at V and 3 bases at J, with 11 bases in the middle. CDR3 amino acids: CASREGHYTGELFF. In nucleotides, the CDR3 is TGTGCCAGCAGAGAGGGACACTACACCGGGGAGCTGTTTTTT.

This clonotype was seen many times. The chain combines TRBV28 with TRBJ2-1; perhaps TRBD2 as D (6 bases). Germline-derived CDR1 and CDR2 are MDHEN and SYDVKM. CDR3 length equals 12 residues. V shed 4 bases and J shed 5 bases, with 6 bases lying between them. In DNA form, the CDR3 reads TGTGCCAGCAGTTGGGGGGACAATGAGCAGTTCTTC. Amino acids: CASSWGDNEQFF.

This clonotype was observed many times. This chain links TRBV29-1 with TRBJ2-3; the D gene is possibly TRBD2 (5 bases). Germline V gene sequence: CDR1 SQVTM, CDR2 ANQGSEA. V dropped 6 bases and J dropped 2 bases, with 12 bases sitting between them. This CDR3 is 13 amino acids long. CDR3 in amino acids: CSVGLVPTDTQYF. CDR3 in DNA: TGCAGCGTCGGACTCGTCCCCACAGATACGCAGTATTTT.